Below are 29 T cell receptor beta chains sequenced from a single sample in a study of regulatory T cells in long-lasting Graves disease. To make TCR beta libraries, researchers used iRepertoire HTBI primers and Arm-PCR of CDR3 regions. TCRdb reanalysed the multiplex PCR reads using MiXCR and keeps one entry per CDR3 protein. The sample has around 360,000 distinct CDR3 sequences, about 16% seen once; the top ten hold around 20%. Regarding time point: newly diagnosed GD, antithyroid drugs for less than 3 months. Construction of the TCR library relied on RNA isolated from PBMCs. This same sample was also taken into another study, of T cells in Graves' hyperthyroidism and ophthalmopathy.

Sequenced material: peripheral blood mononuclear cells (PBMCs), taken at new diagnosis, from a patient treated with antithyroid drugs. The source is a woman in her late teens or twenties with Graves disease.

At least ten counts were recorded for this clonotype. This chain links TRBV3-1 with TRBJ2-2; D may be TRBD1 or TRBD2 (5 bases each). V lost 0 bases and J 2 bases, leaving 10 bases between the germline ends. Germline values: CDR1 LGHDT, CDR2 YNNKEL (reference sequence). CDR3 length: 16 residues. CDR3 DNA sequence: TGTGCCAGCAGCCAAGAGGGGGTAATAAACACCGGGGAGCTGTTTTTT. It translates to CASSQEGVINTGELFF.

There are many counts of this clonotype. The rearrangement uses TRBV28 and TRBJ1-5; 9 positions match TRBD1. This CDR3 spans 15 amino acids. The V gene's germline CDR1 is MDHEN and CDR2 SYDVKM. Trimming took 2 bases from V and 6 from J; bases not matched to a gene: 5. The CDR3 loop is CASSLGDRVGQPQHF. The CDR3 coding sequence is TGTGCCAGCAGTTTAGGGGACAGGGTCGGTCAGCCCCAGCATTTT.

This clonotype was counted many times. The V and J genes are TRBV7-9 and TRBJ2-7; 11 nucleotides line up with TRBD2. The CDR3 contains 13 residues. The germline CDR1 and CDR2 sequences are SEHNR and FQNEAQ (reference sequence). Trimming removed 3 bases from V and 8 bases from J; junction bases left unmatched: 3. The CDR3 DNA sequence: TGTGCCAGCAGCTTCACTAGCGGGGGAAAGCAGTACTTC. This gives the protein CASSFTSGGKQYF.

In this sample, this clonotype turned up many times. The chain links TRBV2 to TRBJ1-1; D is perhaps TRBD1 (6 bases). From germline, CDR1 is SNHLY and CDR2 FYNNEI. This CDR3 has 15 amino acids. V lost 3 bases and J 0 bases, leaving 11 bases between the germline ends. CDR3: CASSEGALLNTEAFF. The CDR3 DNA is TGTGCCAGCAGTGAGGGGGCTCTACTGAACACTGAAGCTTTCTTT.

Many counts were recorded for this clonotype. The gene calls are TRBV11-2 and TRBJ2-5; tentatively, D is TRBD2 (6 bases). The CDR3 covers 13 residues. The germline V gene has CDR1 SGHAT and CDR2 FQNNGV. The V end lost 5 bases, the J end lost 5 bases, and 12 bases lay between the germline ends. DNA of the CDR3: TGTGCCAGCAGCCCAAGGGCGGGGGAGACCCAGTACTTC. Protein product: CASSPRAGETQYF.

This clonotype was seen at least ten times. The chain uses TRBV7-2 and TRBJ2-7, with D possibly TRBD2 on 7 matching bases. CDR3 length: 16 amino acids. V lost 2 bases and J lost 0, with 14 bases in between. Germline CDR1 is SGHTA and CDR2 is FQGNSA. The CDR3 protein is CASSLRGGKSSYEQYF. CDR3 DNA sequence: TGTGCCAGCAGCTTAAGGGGGGGGAAGAGCTCCTACGAGCAGTACTTC.

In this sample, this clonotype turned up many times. CDR3 residues: CASSFVQGGYGYTF. The DNA for the CDR3 is TGTGCCAGCAGCTTCGTACAGGGGGGCTATGGCTACACCTTC. The chain has TRBV12-3 or TRBV12-4 and TRBJ1-2; TRBD1 agrees at 8 bases. The CDR3 is 14 residues long. J lost 4 bases, V lost 6 bases, and 7 bases had no gene match.

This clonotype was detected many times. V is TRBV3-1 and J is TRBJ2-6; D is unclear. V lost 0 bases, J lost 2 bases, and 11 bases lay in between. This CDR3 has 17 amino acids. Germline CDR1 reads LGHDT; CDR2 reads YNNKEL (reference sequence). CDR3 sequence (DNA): TGTGCCAGCAGCCAAGAACTTTTAAGAACTGGGGCCAACGTCCTGACTTTC. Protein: CASSQELLRTGANVLTF.

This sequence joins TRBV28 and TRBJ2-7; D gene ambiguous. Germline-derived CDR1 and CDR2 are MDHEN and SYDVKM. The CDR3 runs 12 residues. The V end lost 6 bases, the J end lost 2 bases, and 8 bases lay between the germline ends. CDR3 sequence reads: CASSRRAYEQYF. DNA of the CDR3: TGTGCCAGCAGCAGAAGGGCCTACGAGCAGTACTTC.

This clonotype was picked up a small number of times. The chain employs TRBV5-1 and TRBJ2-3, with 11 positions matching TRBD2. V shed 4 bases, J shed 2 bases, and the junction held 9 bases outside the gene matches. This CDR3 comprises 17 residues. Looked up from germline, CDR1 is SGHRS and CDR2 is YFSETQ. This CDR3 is CASSVSSGGSHTDTQYF. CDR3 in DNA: TGCGCCAGCAGCGTCTCTAGCGGGGGGTCCCACACAGATACGCAGTATTTT.

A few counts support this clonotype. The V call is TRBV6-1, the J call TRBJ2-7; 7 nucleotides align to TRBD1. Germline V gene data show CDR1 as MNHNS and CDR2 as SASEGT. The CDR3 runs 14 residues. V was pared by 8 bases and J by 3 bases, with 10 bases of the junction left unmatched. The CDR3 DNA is TGTGCCAGCTCTGAAGGGGGCGGTTACTACGAGCAGTACTTC. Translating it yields CASSEGGGYYEQYF.

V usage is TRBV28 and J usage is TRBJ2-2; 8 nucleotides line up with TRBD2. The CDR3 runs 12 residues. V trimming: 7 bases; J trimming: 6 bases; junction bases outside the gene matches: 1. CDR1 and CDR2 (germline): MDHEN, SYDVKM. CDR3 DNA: TGTGCCAGCAAGCGGGGGCCCGGGGAGCTGTTTTTT. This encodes CASKRGPGELFF.

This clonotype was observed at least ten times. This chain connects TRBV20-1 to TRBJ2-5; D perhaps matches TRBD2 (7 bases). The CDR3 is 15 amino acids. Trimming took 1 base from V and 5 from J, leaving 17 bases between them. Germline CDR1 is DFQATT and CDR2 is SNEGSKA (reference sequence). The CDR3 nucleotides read TGCAGTGCTAGAGGGGGGGGGCCCACCCGGGAGACCCAGTACTTC. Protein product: CSARGGGPTRETQYF.

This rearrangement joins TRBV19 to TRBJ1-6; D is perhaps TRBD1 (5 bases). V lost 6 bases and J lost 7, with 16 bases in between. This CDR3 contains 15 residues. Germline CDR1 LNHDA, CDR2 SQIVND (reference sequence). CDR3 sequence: CASSKTGTGNSPLHF. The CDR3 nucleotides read TGTGCCAGTAGCAAAACCGGGACGGGAAATTCACCCCTCCACTTT.

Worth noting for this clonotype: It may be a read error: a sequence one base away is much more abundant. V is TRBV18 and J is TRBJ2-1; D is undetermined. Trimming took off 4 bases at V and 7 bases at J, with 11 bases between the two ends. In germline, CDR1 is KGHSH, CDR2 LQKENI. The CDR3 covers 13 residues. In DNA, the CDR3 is TGTGCCAGCTCACTCTTTATTGAAAATGAGCAGTTCTTC. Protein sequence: CASSLFIENEQFF. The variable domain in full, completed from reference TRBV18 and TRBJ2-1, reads NAGVMQNPRHLVRRRGQEARLRCSPMKGHSHVYWYRQLPEEGLKFMVYLQKENIIDESGMPKERFSAEFPKEGPSILRIQQVVRGDSAAYFCASSLFIENEQFFGPGTRLTVL.

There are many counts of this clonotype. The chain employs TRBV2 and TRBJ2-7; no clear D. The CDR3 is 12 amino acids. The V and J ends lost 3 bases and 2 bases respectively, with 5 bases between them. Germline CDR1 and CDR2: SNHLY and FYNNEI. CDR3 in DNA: TGTGCCAGCAGTGACACCCCCTACGAGCAGTACTTC. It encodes CASSDTPYEQYF.

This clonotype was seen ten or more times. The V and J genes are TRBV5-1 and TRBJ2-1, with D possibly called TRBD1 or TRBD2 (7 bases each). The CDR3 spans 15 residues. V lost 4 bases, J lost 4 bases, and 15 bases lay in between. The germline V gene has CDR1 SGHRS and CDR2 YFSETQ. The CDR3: CASSVGGDSYNEQFF. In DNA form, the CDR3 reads TGCGCCAGCAGCGTGGGGGGGGACAGTTACAATGAGCAGTTCTTC.

CDR3 DNA: TGCGCCAGCAGCTTAACCGGGCCCTCTGGCCCAGCTTTCTTT. Residues: CASSLTGPSGPAFF. V and J are TRBV5-1 and TRBJ1-1; D call uncertain. This CDR3 comprises 14 residues. V dropped 2 bases and J dropped 10 bases, with 18 bases sitting between them. Germline lookup yields CDR1 SGHRS and CDR2 YFSETQ.

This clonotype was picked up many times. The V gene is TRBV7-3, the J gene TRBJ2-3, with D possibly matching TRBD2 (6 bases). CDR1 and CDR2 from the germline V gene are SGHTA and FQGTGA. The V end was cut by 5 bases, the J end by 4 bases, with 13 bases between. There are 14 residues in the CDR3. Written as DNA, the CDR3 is TGTGCCAGCAGCCGCGGGGCTAGCGCAGATACGCAGTATTTT. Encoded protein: CASSRGASADTQYF.

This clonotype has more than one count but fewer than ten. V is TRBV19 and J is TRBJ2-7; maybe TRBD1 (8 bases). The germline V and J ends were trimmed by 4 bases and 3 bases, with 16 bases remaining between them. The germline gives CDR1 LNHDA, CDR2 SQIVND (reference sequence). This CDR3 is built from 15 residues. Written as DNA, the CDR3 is TGTGCCAGTAGTACCTATACAGGGGGGGACTACGAGCAGTACTTC. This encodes CASSTYTGGDYEQYF.

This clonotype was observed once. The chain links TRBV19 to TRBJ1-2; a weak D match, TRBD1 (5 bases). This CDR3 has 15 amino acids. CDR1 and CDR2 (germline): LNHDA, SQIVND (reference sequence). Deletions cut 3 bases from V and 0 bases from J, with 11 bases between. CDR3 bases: TGTGCCAGTAGTATCGGGGGACGGACTAACTATGGCTACACCTTC. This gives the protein CASSIGGRTNYGYTF.

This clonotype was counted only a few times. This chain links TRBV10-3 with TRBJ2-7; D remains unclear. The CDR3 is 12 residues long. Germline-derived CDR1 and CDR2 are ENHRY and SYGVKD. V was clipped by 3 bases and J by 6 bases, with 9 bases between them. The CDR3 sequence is CAISDSLTEQYF. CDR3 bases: TGTGCCATCAGTGATTCGCTAACCGAGCAGTACTTC.

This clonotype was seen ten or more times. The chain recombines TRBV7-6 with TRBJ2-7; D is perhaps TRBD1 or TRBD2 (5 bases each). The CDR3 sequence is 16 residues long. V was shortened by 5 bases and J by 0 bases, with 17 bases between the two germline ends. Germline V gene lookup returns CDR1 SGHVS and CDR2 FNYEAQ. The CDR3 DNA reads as TGTGCCAGCAGCGAAGGGCAAGCAGGGAGCTCCTACGAGCAGTACTTC. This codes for CASSEGQAGSSYEQYF. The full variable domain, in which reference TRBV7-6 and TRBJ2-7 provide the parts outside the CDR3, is GAGVSQSPRYKVTKRGQDVALRCDPISGHVSLYWYRQALGQGPEFLTYFNYEAQQDKSGLPNDRFSAERPEGSISTLTIQRTEQRDSAMYRCASSEGQAGSSYEQYFGPGTRLTVT.

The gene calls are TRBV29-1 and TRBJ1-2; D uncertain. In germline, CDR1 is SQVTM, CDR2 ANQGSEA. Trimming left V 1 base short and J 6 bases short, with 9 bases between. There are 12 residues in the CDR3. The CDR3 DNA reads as TGCAGCGTTGAAGGGGGTATCGATGGCTACACCTTC. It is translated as CSVEGGIDGYTF.

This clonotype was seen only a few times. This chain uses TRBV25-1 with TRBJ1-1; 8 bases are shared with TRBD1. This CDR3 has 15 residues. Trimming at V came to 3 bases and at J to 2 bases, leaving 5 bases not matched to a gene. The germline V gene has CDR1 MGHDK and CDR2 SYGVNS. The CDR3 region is CASSDPSGGNTEAFF. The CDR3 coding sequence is TGTGCCAGCAGTGACCCCTCAGGGGGCAACACTGAAGCTTTCTTT. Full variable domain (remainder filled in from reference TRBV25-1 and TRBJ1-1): EADIYQTPRYLVIGTGKKITLECSQTMGHDKMYWYQQDPGMELHLIHYSYGVNSTEKGDLSSESTVSRIRTEHFPLTLESARPSHTSQYLCASSDPSGGNTEAFFGQGTRLTVV.

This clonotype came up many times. The CDR3: CASSQGQGAKKLFF. DNA of the CDR3: TGTGCCAGCAGCCAAGGACAGGGTGCGAAAAAACTGTTTTTT. This chain uses TRBV3-1 with TRBJ1-4, with 7 bases identical to TRBD1. Losses at the gene ends were 1 base for V and 9 bases for J; bases not matched to a gene: 5. Germline lookup yields CDR1 LGHDT and CDR2 YNNKEL (reference sequence). This CDR3 contains 14 residues.

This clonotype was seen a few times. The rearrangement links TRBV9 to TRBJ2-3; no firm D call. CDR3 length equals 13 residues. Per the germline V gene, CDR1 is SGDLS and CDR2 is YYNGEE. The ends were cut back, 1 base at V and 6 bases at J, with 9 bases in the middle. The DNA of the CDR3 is TGTGCCAGCAGCGTATACGGTGCGGATACGCAGTATTTT. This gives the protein CASSVYGADTQYF.

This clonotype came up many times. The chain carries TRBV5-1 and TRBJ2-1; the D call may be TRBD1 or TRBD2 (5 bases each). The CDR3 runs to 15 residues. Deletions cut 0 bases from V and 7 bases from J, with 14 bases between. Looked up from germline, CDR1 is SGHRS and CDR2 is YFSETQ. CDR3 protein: CASSLAGDHSNEQFF. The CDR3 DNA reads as TGCGCCAGCAGCTTGGCTGGGGACCACTCAAATGAGCAGTTCTTC.

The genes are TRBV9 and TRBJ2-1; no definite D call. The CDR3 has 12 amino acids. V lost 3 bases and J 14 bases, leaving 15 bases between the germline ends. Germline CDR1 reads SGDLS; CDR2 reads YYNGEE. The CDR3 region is CASSDSTGDEFF. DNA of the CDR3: TGTGCCAGCAGCGACTCCACCGGCGACGAGTTCTTC.